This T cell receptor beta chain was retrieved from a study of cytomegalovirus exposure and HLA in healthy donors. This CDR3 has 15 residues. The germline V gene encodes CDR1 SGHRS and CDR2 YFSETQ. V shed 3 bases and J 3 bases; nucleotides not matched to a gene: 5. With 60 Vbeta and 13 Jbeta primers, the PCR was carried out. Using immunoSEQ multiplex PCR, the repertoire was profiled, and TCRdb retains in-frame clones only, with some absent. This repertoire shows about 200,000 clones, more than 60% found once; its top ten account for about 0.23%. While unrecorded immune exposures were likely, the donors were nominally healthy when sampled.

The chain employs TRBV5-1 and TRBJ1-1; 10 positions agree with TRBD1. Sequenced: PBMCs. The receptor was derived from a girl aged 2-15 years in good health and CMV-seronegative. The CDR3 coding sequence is TGCGCCAGCAGCTCGGGACAGGGGAGTTACACTGAAGCTTTCTTT. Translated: CASSSGQGSYTEAFF.